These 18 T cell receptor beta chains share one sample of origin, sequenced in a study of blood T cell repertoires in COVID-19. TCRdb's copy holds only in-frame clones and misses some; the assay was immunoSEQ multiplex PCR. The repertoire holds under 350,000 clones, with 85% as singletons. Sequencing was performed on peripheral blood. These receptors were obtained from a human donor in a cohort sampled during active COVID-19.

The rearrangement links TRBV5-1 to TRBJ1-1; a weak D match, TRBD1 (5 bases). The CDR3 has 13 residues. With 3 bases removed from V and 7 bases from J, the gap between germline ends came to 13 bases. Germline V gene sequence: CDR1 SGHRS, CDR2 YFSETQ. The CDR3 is CASSSIPGGEAFF. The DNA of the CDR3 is TGCGCCAGCAGCTCCATTCCCGGGGGTGAAGCTTTCTTT.

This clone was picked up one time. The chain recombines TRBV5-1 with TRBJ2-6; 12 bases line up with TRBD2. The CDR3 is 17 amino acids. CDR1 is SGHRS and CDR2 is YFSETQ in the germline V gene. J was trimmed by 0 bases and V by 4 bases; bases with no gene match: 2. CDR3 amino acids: CASSGLAGSSGANVLTF. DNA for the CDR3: TGCGCCAGCAGCGGACTAGCGGGGAGCTCTGGGGCCAACGTCCTGACTTTC. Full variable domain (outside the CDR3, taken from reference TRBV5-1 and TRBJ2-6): KAGVTQTPRYLIKTRGQQVTLSCSPISGHRSVSWYQQTPGQGLQFLFEYFSETQRNKGNFPGRFSGRQFSNSRSEMNVSTLELGDSALYLCASSGLAGSSGANVLTFGAGSRLTVL.

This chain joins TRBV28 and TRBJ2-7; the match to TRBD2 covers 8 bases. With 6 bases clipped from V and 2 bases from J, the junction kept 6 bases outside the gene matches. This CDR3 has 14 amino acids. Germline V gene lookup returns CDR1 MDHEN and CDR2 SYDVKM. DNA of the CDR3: TGTGCCAGCAGCTCAGCGGGGGTGACCTACGAGCAGTACTTC. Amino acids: CASSSAGVTYEQYF. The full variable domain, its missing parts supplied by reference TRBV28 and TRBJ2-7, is DVKVTQSSRYLVKRTGEKVFLECVQDMDHENMFWYRQDPGLGLRLIYFSYDVKMKEKGDIPEGYSVSREKKERFSLILESASTNQTSMYLCASSSAGVTYEQYFGPGTRLTVT.

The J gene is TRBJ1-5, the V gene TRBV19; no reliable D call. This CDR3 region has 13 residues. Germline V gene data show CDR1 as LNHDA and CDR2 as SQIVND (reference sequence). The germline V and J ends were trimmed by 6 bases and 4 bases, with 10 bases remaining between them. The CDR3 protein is CASSNTVNQPQHF. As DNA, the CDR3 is TGTGCCAGTAGCAATACAGTTAATCAGCCCCAGCATTTT.

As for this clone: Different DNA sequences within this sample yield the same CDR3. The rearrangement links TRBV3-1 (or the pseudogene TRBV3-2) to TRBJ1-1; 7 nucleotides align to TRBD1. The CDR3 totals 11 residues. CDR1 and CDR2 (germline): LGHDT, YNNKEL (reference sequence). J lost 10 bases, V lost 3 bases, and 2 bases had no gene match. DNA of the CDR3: TGTGCCAGCAGCCAGACAGGGAGAGCTTTCTTT. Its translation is CASSQTGRAFF.

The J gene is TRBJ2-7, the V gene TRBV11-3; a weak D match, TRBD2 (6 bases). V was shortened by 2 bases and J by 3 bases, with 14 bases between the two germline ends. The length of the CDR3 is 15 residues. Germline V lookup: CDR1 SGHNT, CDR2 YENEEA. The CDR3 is CASSLSSGGLYEQYF. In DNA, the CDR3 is TGTGCCAGCAGCTTAAGTAGCGGTGGTCTCTACGAGCAGTACTTC.

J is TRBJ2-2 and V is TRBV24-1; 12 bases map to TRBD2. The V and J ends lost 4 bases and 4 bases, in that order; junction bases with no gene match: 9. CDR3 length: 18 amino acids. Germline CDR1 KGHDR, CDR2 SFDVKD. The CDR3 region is CATSDSSGRARRTGELFF. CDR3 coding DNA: TGTGCCACCAGTGACTCTAGCGGGAGGGCCCGTCGCACCGGGGAGCTGTTTTTT.

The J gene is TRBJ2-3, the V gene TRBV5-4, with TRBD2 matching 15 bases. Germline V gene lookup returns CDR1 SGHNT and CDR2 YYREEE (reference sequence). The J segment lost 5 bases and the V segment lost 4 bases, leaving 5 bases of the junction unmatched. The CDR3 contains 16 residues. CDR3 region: CASSQGLAGGEDTQYF. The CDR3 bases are TGTGCCAGCAGCCAAGGACTAGCGGGAGGGGAAGATACGCAGTATTTT.

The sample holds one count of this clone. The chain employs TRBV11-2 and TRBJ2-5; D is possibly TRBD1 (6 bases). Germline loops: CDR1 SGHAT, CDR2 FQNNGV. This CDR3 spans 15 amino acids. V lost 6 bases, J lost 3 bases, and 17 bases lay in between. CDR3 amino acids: CASSPTPTGKETQYF. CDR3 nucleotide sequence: TGTGCCAGCAGTCCGACCCCTACAGGGAAAGAGACCCAGTACTTC. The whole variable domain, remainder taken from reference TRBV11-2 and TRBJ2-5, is EAGVAQSPRYKIIEKRQSVAFWCNPISGHATLYWYQQILGQGPKLLIQFQNNGVVDDSQLPKDRFSAERLKGVDSTLKIQPAKLEDSAVYLCASSPTPTGKETQYFGPGTRLLVL.

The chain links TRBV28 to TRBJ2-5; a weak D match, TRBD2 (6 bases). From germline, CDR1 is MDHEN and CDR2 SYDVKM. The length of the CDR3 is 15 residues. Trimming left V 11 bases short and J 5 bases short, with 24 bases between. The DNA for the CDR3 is TGTGCCTCCGGGCGGGGCCGAATAAAGTTGGAGACCCAGTACTTC. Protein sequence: CASGRGRIKLETQYF.

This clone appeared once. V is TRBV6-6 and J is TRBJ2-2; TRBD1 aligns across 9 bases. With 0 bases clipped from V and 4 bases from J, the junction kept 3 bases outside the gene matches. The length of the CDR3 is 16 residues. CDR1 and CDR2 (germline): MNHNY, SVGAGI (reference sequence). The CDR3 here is CASSYSRTGATGELFF. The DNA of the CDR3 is TGTGCCAGCAGTTACTCCCGGACAGGGGCCACCGGGGAGCTGTTTTTT.

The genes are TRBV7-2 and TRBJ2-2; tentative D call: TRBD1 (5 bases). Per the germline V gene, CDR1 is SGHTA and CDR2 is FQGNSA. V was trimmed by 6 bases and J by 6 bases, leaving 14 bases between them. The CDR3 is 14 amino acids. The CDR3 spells CASRPGQGAGELFF. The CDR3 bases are TGTGCCAGCAGACCTGGGCAGGGCGCCGGGGAGCTGTTTTTT.

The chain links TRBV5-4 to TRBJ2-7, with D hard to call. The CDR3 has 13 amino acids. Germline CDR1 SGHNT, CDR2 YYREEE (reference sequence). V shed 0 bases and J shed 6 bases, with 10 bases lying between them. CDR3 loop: CASSLDSRSEQYF. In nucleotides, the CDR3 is TGTGCCAGCAGCTTGGATAGTAGATCCGAGCAGTACTTC.

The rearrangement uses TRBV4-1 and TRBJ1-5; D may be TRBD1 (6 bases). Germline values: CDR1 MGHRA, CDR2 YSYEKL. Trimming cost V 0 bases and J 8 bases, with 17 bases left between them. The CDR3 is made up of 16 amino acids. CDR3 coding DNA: TGCGCCAGCAGCCAAGAAGTTAACAGGGTGACGGAGCCCCAGCATTTT. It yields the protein CASSQEVNRVTEPQHF.

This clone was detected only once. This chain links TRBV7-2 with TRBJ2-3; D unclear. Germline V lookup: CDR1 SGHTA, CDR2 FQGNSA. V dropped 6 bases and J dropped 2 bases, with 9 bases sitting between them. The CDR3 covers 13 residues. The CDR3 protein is CASRIVATDTQYF. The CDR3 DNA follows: TGTGCCAGCAGGATCGTGGCCACAGATACGCAGTATTTT.

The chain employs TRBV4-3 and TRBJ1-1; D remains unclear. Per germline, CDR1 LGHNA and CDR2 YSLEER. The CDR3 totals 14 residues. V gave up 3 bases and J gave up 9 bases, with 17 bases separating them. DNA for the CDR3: TGCGCCAGCAGCCAGTTGCTCGGGGAGGGTAAAGCTTTCTTT. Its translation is CASSQLLGEGKAFF.

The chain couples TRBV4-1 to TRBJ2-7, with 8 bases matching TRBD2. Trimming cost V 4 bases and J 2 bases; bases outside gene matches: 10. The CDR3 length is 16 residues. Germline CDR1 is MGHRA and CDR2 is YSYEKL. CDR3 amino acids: CASSPQWVAGTYEQYF. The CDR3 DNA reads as TGCGCCAGCAGCCCCCAATGGGTAGCGGGGACCTACGAGCAGTACTTC.

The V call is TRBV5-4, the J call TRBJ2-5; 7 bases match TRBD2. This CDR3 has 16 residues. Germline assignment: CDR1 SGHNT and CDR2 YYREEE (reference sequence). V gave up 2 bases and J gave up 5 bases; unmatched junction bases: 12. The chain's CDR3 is CASSFERPTSSETQYF. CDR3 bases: TGTGCCAGCAGCTTCGAGAGACCGACTAGCTCGGAGACCCAGTACTTC.